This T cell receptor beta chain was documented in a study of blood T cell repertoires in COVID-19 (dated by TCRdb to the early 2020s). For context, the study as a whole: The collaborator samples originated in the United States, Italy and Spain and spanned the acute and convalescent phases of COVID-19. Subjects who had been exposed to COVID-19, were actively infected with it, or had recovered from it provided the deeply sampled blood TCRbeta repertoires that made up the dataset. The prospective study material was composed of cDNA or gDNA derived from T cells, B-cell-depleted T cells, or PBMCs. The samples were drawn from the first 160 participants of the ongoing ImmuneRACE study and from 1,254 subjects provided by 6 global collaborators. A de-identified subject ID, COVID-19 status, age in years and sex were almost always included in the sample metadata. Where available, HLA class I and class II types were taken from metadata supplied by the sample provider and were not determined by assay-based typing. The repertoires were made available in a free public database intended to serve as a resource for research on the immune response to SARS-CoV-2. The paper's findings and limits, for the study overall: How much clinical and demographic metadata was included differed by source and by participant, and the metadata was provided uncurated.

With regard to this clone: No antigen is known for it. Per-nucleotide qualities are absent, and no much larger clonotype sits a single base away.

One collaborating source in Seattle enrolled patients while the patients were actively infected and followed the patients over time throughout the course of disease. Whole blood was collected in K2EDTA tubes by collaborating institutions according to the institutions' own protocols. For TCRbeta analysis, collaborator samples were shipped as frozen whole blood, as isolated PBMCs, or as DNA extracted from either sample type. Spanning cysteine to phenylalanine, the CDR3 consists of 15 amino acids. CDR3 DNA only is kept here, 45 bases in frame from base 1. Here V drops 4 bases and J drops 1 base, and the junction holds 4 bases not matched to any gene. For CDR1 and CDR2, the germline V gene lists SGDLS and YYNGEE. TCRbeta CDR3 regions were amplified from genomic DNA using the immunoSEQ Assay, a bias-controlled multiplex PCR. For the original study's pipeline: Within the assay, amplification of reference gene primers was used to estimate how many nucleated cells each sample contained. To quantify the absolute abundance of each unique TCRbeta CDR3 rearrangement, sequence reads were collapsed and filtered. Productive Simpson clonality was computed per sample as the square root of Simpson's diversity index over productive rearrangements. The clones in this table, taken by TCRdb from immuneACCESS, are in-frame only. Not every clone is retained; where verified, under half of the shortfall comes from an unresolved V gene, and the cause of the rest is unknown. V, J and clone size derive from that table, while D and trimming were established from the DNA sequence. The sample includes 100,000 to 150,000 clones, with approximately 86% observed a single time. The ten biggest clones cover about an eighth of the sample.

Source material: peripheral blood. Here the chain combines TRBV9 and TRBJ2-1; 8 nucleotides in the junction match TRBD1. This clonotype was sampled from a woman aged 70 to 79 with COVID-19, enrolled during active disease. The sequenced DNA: TGTGCCAGCAGCCAAGGGGACAGGTCCTACAATGAGCAGTTCTTC. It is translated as CASSQGDRSYNEQFF.